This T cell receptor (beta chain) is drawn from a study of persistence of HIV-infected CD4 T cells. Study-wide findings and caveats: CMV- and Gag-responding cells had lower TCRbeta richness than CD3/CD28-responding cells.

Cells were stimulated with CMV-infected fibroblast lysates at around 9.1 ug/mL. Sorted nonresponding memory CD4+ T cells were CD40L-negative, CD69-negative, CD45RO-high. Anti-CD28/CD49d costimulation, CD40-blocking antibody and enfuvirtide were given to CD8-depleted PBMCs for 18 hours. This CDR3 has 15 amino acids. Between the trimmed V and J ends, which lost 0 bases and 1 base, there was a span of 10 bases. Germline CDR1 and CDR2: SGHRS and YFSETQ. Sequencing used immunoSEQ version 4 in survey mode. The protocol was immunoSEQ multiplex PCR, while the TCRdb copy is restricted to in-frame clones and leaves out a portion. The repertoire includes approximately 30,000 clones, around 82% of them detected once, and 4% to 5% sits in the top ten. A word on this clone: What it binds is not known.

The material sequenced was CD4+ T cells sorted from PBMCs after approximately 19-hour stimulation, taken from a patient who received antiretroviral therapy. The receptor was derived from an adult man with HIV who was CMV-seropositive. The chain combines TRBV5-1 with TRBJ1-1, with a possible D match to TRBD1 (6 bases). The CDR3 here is CASSLEGRGNTEAFF. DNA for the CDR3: TGCGCCAGCAGCTTGGAGGGCAGGGGGAACACTGAAGCTTTCTTT.